The source of this T cell receptor beta chain is a study of T cell responses to AZD1222 COVID-19 vaccine. General study points: Sampling captured repertoires only after the peak T cell response. Vaccination with two AZD1222 doses was followed by a rise in Spike-specific TCR breadth and depth.

Clones were sequenced by immunoSEQ multiplex PCR, and TCRdb holds only the in-frame ones, with some missing. This table holds over 140,000 clones, about nine tenths found once. The CDR3 length is 17 residues. From germline, CDR1 is SEHNR and CDR2 FQNEAQ (reference sequence). The V end lost 4 bases, the J end lost 5 bases, and 23 bases lay between the germline ends. In the case of this clone: The antigen is not known.

Sequences were derived from peripheral blood, sampled on day 0 of AZD1222 vaccination. This receptor was taken from an adult in good health. The chain has TRBV7-9 and TRBJ2-5; D uncertain. The CDR3 here is CASSSTTSRTWAETQYF. The DNA of the CDR3 is TGTGCCAGCAGCTCTACAACTTCCCGAACGTGGGCGGAGACCCAGTACTTC. Full variable domain (outside the CDR3, taken from reference TRBV7-9 and TRBJ2-5): DTGVSQNPRHKITKRGQNVTFRCDPISEHNRLYWYRQTLGQGPEFLTYFQNEAQLEKSRLLSDRFSAERPKGSFSTLEIQRTEQGDSAMYLCASSSTTSRTWAETQYFGPGTRLLVL.